This T cell receptor (beta chain) was sequenced in a study of STAT5B mutations in CD4+ large granular lymphocyte leukemia. Notes on the study in general: The CD4+ versus CD8+ T-LGLL clonality difference may reflect limited sample size. No patients shared main leukemic clonotypes, though roughly 25% appeared at low frequency elsewhere. Without putative leukemic clones, patient CD4-sorted repertoires remained more clonal than healthy CD4+ repertoires. 8/27 top patient clones versus 2/35 control clones were TRBV06-family.

Trimming took 9 bases from V and 1 from J; bases not matched to a gene: 5. CDR1 is MNHEY and CDR2 is SVGAGI in the germline V gene. CDR3 size: 14 residues. As to this clone: The antigen remains unidentified.

TCRdb's table, derived via immunoSEQ multiplex PCR, lists solely in-frame clones and lacks some. The sample carries approximately 25,000 clones, 74% recorded once. This sequence originates from a human donor in good health. The material sequenced was CD4+ T cells from blood buffy coats. The V and J genes are TRBV6-5 and TRBJ1-3, with 8 bases fitting TRBD1. CDR3: CASGQGGSGNTIYF. The CDR3 nucleotides read TGTGCCAGTGGACAGGGAGGATCTGGAAACACCATATATTTT.